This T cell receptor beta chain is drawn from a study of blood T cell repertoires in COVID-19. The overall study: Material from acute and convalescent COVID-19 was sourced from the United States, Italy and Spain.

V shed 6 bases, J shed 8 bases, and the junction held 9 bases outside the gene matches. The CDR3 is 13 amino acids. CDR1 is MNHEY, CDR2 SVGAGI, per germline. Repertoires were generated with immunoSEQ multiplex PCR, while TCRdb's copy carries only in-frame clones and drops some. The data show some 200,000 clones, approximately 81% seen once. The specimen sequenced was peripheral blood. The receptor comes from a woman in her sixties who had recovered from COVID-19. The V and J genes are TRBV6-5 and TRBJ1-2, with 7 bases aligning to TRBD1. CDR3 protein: CASRGGAGGGYTF. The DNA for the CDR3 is TGTGCCAGCAGAGGGGGCGCAGGGGGAGGCTACACCTTC.